The 5 T cell receptor beta chains in this list originate from one sample, sequenced in a study of T-cell reconstitution after alpha-beta-depleted transplantation in children. During its preparation, the TCRbeta library received unique molecular identifiers. TCRdb ran MiXCR on the PCR reads and lists one entry per CDR3 protein. Among 540,000 or so distinct CDR3 sequences listed, roughly 23% were seen once. The specimen was PBMCs, mostly from graft donor cells, collected 360 days after TCRalphabeta/CD19-depleted stem cell transplant. The receptors here all came from a boy under two years old who had a stem cell transplant for acute myeloid leukemia, so the T cells may come from the graft donor.

Here the CDR3 DNA reads TGTGCCAGCAGCTTGGGATCAGCTGGGTCCTACGAGCAGTACGTC. It yields the protein CASSLGSAGSYEQYV. This chain joins TRBV5-6 and TRBJ2-7; D not resolved. The CDR3 totals 15 residues. V shed 0 bases and J shed 1 base, with 11 bases lying between them. Germline V CDR1 and CDR2: SGHDT, YYEEEE.

There are a few counts of this clonotype. The chain is built from TRBV20-1 and TRBJ2-1, with 7 bases lining up with TRBD2. J gave up 4 bases and V 6 bases, and 6 bases lay outside the gene matches. The CDR3 consists of 13 residues. The germline CDR1 and CDR2 sequences are DFQATT and SNEGSKA (reference sequence). The CDR3 nucleotides read TGCAGTGCCAATTGGGGGGGATACAATGAGCAGTTCTTC. Its translation: CSANWGGYNEQFF.

This clonotype was counted only a few times. V is TRBV14 and J is TRBJ1-4; the D is unclear. Germline CDR1 reads SGHDN; CDR2 reads FVKESK. The CDR3 consists of 14 residues. V lost 1 base and J 5 bases, leaving 8 bases between the germline ends. The CDR3 bases are TGTGCCAGCAGCCAAGTAAGGCAGAATGAAAAACTGTTTTTT. Translation: CASSQVRQNEKLFF.

This clonotype has at least ten counts. The chain links TRBV20-1 to TRBJ2-5; 8 nucleotides agree with TRBD1. With 6 bases clipped from V and 4 bases from J, the junction kept 16 bases outside the gene matches. The CDR3 runs to 16 residues. Looked up from germline, CDR1 is DFQATT and CDR2 is SNEGSKA (reference sequence). CDR3: CSATPDRGTSGETQYF. CDR3 coding DNA: TGCAGTGCGACACCAGACAGGGGTACTTCTGGAGAGACCCAGTACTTC.

This clonotype showed up many times. The V and J genes are TRBV29-1 and TRBJ2-3; 9 bases are a match to TRBD1. V was clipped by 6 bases and J by 3 bases; unmatched bases: 7. The CDR3 contains 14 residues. CDR1 is SQVTM, CDR2 ANQGSEA, per germline. CDR3 amino acids: CSVHPGQGTDTQYF. The CDR3 DNA sequence: TGCAGCGTGCATCCGGGACAGGGAACAGATACGCAGTATTTT.